The following is a TCR beta chain sequence with its context. Its antigen remains unidentified. Base qualities were left out, and no much larger clone turns up one base away. The immunoSEQ Assay was used to sequence TCR beta CDR3 regions from DNA. The paper's processing steps were these. T cell density was computed as TCR beta template counts normalized to usable DNA estimated by amplifying housekeeping genes. The preseqR package was used to estimate richness by extrapolating to 400,000 templates for PBMC samples and to 120,000 templates for tissue samples. Clonality was defined as one minus Pielou's evenness. To identify tissue-enriched TCRs, differential abundance testing was run on productive amino-acid clonotypes with a minimum total count of 5 and an alpha of 0.1. The Jaccard Index and the Morisita Overlap Index were used to measure how much the repertoires overlapped between compartments. GLIPH grouped TCR beta CDR3s together with public tetramer-defined viral CDR3s, and a viral motif had to include at least three viral sequences and also show V-gene enrichment. TCRdb stores this immuneACCESS table with in-frame sequences only. Part of the clones is absent; in the studies checked, under half of the shortfall reflects unresolved V genes, and no reason is known for the rest. V and J calls and clone size follow that table, whereas D and trimming were derived from the DNA. The sample table holds 35,000 to 40,000 clones, of which about 92% were seen once. Of the sample, around 6.9% is held by the ten largest clones.

At diagnosis, tumor, uninvolved tumor-adjacent lung and peripheral blood were collected and then preserved as a mix of FFPE and fresh-frozen material. For TCR repertoire profiling, the blood samples were analyzed as peripheral blood mononuclear cells. This entry comes from a study of T cells in localized non-small cell lung cancer (TCRdb year 2020). Regarding the research as a whole: Comparing tumors with uninvolved tumor-adjacent lungs, the study looked at the T cell repertoires of roughly 250 patients with early-stage NSCLC. The cohort was made up of about 240 treatment-naive NSCLC patients whose localized lung tumors had been resected. The mean age of the NSCLC patients was under 70 years, with 130 or so men and approximately 100 women. The paper as a whole reports these results and caveats: A median of approximately 55 of the top 100 tumor clones were detected in paired uninvolved adjacent lung, and 25 to 35 of these tumor clones were also found among the top 100 clones of the paired uninvolved adjacent lung. Because the study design was exploratory, TCR variables were selected using unadjusted p-values without false-discovery rate correction. Higher T cell density in blood was associated with longer overall survival, whereas higher clonality in adjacent lung was associated with shorter survival. Because multi-region tumor sequencing was not performed, intratumor heterogeneity could not be ruled out. Uninvolved tumor-adjacent lung showed the highest T cell clonality, higher than tumor, which suggests more focused antigenic responses in the uninvolved tumor-adjacent lung.

The germline V gene specifies SGHTA as CDR1 and FQGNSA as CDR2. The CDR3 measures 15 amino acids from cysteine to phenylalanine. The CDR3 DNA has 45 bases and is translated from base 1. V and J are truncated by 0 bases and 10 bases respectively, leaving an intervening sequence of 16 bases. The sequence derives from a female donor over 55 with stage I lung adenocarcinoma. The V and J genes are TRBV7-2 and TRBJ1-5; the D segment could be TRBD1, given 6 matching bases. The source was peripheral blood, collected before any cancer treatment. The CDR3 has the sequence CASSLADSTLSPQHF. The DNA reads as follows: TGTGCCAGCAGCTTAGCGGACAGCACCTTGAGTCCCCAGCATTTT.